The source of this T cell receptor (beta chain) is a study of technical replicates of blood from a few donors. The table came from immunoSEQ multiplex PCR; TCRdb's copy has only in-frame clones and leaves some out. The sample yields 50,000 to 60,000 clones, around 92% seen once. CDR3 length: 14 residues. Germline values: CDR1 SGDLS, CDR2 YYNGEE. V lost 4 bases to trimming and J lost 4 bases; unmatched junction nucleotides: 4. The J gene is TRBJ2-7, the V gene TRBV9; TRBD2 agrees at 11 bases. This clonotype was obtained from a human donor in good health. Some clones in this sample may be carry-over from other donors' samples. The sample comprised PBMCs. In nucleotides, the CDR3 is TGTGCCAGCAGCCCAAGACTAGCGGGGTACGAGCAGTACTTC. It is translated as CASSPRLAGYEQYF.